A single TCR beta chain is shown here with its context. The record originates from a study of blood T cell repertoires in COVID-19. Study-level information: Acute-phase and convalescent COVID-19 samples originated in the United States, Italy and Spain.

Original handling: Reference gene primer amplification gave nucleated cell count estimates. Method: immunoSEQ multiplex PCR; TCRdb's copy keeps in-frame clones and lacks some. V and J calls and clone size are given by that table; D and trimming were obtained from the DNA. The sample records a few hundred thousand clones, 85% being singletons. CDR1 is SGHAT, CDR2 FQNNGV, per germline. Unmatched junction bases numbered 3, after V lost 0 bases and J lost 7 bases. The CDR3 runs 15 residues. V usage is TRBV11-2 and J usage is TRBJ1-6, with TRBD1 identical over 7 bases. Sequencing input: PBMCs or T cells enriched from blood (not recorded which). The sequence was collected from a woman aged 45-65 years who had been exposed to COVID-19. The CDR3 loop reads CASSLETGRNSPLHF. CDR3 nucleotides: TGTGCCAGCAGCTTAGAGACAGGGAGGAATTCACCCCTCCACTTT.